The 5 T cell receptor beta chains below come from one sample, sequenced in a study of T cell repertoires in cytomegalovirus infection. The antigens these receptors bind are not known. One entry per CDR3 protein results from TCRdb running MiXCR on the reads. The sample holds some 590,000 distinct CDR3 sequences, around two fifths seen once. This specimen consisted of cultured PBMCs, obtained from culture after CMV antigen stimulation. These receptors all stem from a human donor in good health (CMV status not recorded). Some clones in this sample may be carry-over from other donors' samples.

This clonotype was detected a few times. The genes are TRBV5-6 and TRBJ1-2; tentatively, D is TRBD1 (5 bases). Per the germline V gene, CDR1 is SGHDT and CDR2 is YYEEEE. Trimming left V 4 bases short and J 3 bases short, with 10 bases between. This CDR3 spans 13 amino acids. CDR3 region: CASSGGDDYGYTF. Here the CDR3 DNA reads TGTGCCAGCAGCGGAGGGGATGACTATGGCTACACCTTC.

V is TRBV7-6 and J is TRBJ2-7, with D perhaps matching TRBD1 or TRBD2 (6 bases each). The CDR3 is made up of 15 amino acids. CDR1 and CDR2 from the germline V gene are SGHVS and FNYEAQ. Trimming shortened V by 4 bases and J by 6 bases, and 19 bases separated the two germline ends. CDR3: CASSSGWGASGEQYF. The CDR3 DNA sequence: TGTGCCAGCAGCTCCGGGTGGGGGGCGAGTGGCGAGCAGTACTTC.

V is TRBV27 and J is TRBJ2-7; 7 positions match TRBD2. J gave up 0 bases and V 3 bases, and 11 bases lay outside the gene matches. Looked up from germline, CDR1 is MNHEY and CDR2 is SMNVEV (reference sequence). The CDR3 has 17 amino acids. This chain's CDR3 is CASSFFPPGGNSYEQYF. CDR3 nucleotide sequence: TGTGCCAGCAGTTTCTTCCCCCCGGGGGGAAACTCCTACGAGCAGTACTTC.

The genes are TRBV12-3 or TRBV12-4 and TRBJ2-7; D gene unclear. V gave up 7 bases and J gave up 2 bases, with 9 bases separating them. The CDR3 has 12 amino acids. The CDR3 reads CASKLRAYEQYF. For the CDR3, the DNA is TGTGCCAGCAAGCTCCGTGCCTACGAGCAGTACTTC.

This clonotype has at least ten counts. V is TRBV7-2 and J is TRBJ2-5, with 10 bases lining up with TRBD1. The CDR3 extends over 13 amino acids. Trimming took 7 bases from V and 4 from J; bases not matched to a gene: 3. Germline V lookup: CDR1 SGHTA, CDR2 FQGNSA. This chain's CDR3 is CASNRDRGETQYF. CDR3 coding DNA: TGTGCCAGCAACCGGGACAGGGGAGAGACCCAGTACTTC.